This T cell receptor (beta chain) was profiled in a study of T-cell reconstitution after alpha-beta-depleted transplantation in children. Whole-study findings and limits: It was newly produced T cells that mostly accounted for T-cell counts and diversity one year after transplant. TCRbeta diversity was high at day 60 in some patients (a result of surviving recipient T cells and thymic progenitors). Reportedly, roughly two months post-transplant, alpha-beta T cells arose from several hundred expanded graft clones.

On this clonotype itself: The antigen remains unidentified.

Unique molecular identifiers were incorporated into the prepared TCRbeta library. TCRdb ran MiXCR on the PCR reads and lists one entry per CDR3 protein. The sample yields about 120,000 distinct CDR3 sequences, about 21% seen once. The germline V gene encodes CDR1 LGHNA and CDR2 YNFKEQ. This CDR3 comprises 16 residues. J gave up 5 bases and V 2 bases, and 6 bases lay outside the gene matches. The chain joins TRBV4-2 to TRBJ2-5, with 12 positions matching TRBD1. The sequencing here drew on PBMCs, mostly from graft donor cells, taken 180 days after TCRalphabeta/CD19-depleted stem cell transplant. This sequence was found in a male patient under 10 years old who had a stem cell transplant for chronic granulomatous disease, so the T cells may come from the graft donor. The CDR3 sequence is CASSQPGQGADETQYF. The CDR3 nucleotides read TGTGCCAGCAGCCAACCGGGACAGGGGGCGGATGAGACCCAGTACTTC.